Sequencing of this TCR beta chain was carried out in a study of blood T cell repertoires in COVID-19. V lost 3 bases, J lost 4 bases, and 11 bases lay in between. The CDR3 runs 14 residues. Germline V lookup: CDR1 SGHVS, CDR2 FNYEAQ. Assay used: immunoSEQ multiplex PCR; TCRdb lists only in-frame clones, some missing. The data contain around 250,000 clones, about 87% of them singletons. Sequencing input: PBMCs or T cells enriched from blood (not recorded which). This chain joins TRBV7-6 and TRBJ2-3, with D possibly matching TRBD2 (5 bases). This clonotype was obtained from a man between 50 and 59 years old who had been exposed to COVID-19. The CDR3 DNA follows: TGTGCCAGCAGCTTTCGGCTAGCAGCAGATACGCAGTATTTT. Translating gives CASSFRLAADTQYF.